Here is one TCR beta chain with its context. Losses at the gene ends were 5 bases for V and 2 bases for J; bases not matched to a gene: 8. Germline V lookup: CDR1 MDHEN, CDR2 SYDVKM. The CDR3 covers 15 residues. The sample belongs to a study of blood T cell repertoires in COVID-19. Study details: The samples span acute and convalescent COVID-19 from the United States, Italy and Spain. Sample material is recorded as cDNA or gDNA derived from T cells, B-cell-depleted T cells, or PBMCs.

Authors' data handling: Researchers report that nucleated cell counts were estimated from reference gene primer amplification. The data were produced by immunoSEQ multiplex PCR, yet TCRdb's version contains in-frame clones alone and is incomplete. V, J and clone size derive from that table, while D and trimming were established from the DNA sequence. The table includes hundreds of thousands of clones, around four fifths detected once. This TCR was recovered from a woman between 45 and 65 years old who had recovered from COVID-19. The source material was peripheral blood. The V and J genes are TRBV28 and TRBJ1-2, with TRBD1 matching 7 bases. CDR3: CASSTGGTENYGYTF. CDR3 DNA: TGTGCCAGCAGTACGGGCGGGACAGAAAACTATGGCTACACCTTC.